This T cell receptor (beta chain) was recorded in a study of CD8 T cells in Susac syndrome. General study findings and limits: In Susac syndrome, the CD4+ T cell repertoires did not show clonal expansion.

Reverse transcription of roughly 0.5 to 1 ug RNA was carried out with random hexamers. TCRdb reanalysed the immunoSEQ multiplex PCR reads using MiXCR and keeps one entry per CDR3 protein. The sample has roughly 250,000 distinct CDR3 sequences; almost 97% are singletons. This clonotype has only one observation. Antigen specificity is unknown. From germline, CDR1 is SGHDT and CDR2 YYEEEE. V trimming: 2 bases; J trimming: 2 bases; junction bases outside the gene matches: 5. The CDR3 consists of 16 residues. The sample consisted of CD4+ T cells from PBMCs. This clonotype was obtained from a human donor with Susac syndrome. This chain links TRBV5-6 with TRBJ2-5; 11 bases map to TRBD2. The DNA for the CDR3 is TGTGCCAGCAGCTTCTCGGGACTAGCGGAGCAAGAGACCCAGTACTTC. Translation: CASSFSGLAEQETQYF.